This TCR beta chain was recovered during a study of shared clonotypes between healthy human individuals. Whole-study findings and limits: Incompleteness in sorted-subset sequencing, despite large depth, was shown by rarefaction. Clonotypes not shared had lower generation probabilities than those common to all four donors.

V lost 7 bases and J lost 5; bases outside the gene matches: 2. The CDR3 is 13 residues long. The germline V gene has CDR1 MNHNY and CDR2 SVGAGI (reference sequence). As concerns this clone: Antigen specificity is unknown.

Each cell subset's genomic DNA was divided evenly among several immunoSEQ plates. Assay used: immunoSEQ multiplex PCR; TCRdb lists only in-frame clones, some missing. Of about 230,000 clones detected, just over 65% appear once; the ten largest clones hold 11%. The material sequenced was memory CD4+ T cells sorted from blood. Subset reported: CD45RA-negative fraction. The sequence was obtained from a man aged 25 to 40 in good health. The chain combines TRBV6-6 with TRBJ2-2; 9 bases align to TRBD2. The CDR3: CASTLAGTGELFF. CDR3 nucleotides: TGTGCCAGCACCCTAGCGGGAACCGGGGAGCTGTTTTTT.